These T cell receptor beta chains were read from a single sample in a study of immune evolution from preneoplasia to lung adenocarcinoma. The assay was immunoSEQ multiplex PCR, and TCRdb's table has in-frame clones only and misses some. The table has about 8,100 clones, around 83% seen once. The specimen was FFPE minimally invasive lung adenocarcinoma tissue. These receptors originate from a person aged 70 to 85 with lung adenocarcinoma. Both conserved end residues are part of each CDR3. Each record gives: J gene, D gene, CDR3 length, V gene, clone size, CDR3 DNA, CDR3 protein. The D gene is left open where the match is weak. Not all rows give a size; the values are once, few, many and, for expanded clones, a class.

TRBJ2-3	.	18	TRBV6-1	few	TGTGCCAGCAGTGAAGCGTATCAGGGGGGGCCACGCACAGATACGCAGTATTTT	CASSEAYQGGPRTDTQYF
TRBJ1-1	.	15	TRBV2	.	TGTGCCAGCGTATCTATAACCCTCATGAACACTGAAGCTTTCTTT	CASVSITLMNTEAFF
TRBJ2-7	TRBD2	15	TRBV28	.	TGTGCCAGCACCGGAGGGAGGGAAGGAGGGTACGAGCAGTACTTC	CASTGGREGGYEQYF
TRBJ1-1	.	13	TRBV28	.	TGTGCCAGCAGTTCCCCCCCTCGGTCTGAAGCTTTCTTT	CASSSPPRSEAFF
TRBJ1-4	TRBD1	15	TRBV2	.	TGTGCCAGCACTGAACTGGGACAGGGTTCTGGAAAACTGTTTTTT	CASTELGQGSGKLFF
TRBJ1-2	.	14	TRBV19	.	TGTGCCAGCGGACAGTTCCCCTCTAACTATGGCTACACCTTC	CASGQFPSNYGYTF
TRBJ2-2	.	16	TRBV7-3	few	TGTGCCAGCAGCTTCCAGGGGAGTGCGGGGGCCGGGGAGCTGTTTTTT	CASSFQGSAGAGELFF
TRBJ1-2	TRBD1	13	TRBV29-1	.	TGCAGCGTTGGGACAGGGGAAAACTATGGCTACACCTTC	CSVGTGENYGYTF
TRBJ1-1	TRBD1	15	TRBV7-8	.	TGTGCCAGCAGCGGTACGGGACAGATGAACACTGAAGCTTTCTTT	CASSGTGQMNTEAFF
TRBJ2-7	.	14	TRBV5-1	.	TGCGCCAGCAGCCTGTTCGGCGACTCCTACGAGCAGTACTTC	CASSLFGDSYEQYF
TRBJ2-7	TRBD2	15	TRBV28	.	TGTGCCAGCAGGGGTGGACTAGCCGGAGCCTACGAGCAGTACTTC	CASRGGLAGAYEQYF
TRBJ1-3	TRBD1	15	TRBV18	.	TGTGCCAGCTCACCACCTACAGGGGACGAAAACACCATATATTTT	CASSPPTGDENTIYF
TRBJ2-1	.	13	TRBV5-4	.	TGTGCCAGCAGCCCGCCGACGATCAATGAGCAGTTCTTC	CASSPPTINEQFF
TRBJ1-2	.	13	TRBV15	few	TGTGCCACCAGCATCAGAACAGGGTCTGGCTACACCTTC	CATSIRTGSGYTF
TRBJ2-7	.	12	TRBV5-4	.	TGTGCCAGCAGCTCCAAATTTTCCGAGCAGTACTTC	CASSSKFSEQYF
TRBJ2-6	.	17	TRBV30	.	TGTGCCTGGAGTGTAGGGGGGCGACCCTCTGAGGCCAACGTCCTGACTTTC	CAWSVGGRPSEANVLTF
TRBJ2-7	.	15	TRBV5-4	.	TGTGCCAGCAGCCGAACCGTCGCACTAGAAGACGAGCAGTACTTC	CASSRTVALEDEQYF
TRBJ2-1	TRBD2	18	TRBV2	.	TGTGCCAGCAGTCTTACTAGCGGATTTCCATCTTCCTACAATGAGCAGTTCTTC	CASSLTSGFPSSYNEQFF
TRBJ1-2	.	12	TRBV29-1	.	TGCAGCGTTGAATTGTCCAGCTATGGCTACACCTTC	CSVELSSYGYTF
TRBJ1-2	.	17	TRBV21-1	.	TGTGCCAGCAGCAAAGCCGTACACGTTCTCTTCAACTATGGCTACACCTTC	CASSKAVHVLFNYGYTF
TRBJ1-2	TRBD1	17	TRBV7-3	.	TGTGCCAGCAGCTTAGGGGGGACAGGGGCCGTGGAGGATGGCTACACCTTC	CASSLGGTGAVEDGYTF
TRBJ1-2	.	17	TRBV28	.	TGTGCCAGCAGTTTGCCCCCCGTTTGGGGAACCAACTATGGCTACACCTTC	CASSLPPVWGTNYGYTF
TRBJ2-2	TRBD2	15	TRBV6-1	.	TGTGCCGGCCGCAGACTAGCGGAGAACACCGGGGAGCTGTTTTTT	CAGRRLAENTGELFF
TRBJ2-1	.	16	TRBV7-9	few	TGTGCCAGCAGCTTAAAAGGCGTCTCAAAAGACAATGAGCAGTTCTTC	CASSLKGVSKDNEQFF
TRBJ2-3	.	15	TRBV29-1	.	TGCAGCGTCGGAACCCTCCTATCTAGCACAGATACGCAGTATTTT	CSVGTLLSSTDTQYF
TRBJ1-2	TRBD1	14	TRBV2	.	TGTGCCAGCAGTGAGGGACAGGTACGCGGTGGCTACACCTTC	CASSEGQVRGGYTF
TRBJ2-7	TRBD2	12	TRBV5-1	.	TGCGCCAGCAGCTTGGGAATTTGGGAGGGGTACTTC	CASSLGIWEGYF
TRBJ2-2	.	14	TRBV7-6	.	TGTGCCAGCAGCTTAGCGCCTAGCGTACGGGAGCTGTTTTTT	CASSLAPSVRELFF
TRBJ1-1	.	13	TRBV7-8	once	TGTGCCAGCAGCCCCTTCCGGGGTGGTGAAGCTTTCTTT	CASSPFRGGEAFF
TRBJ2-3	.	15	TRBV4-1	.	TGCGCCAGCAGCCAAGCGACCCCTAGCACAGATACGCAGTATTTT	CASSQATPSTDTQYF
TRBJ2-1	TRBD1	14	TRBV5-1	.	TGCGCCAGCAGCTTGGGGACAGGGAATAATGAGCAGTTCTTC	CASSLGTGNNEQFF
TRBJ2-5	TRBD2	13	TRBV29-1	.	TGCAGCGCCGGGACTAGCGCTTCGGAGACCCAGTACTTC	CSAGTSASETQYF
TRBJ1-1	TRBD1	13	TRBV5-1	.	TGCGCCAGCAGCTGGGGACAGTCCACTGAAGCTTTCTTT	CASSWGQSTEAFF
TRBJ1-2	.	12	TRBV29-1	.	TGCAGCGGCCGGGACCTCTTCTATGGCTACACCTTC	CSGRDLFYGYTF
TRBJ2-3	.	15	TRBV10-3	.	TGTGCCATCAGTGAGTCGCAGCAGATAGCAGATACGCAGTATTTT	CAISESQQIADTQYF
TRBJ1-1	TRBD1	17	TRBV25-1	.	TGTGCCAGCAGTGCCCACGGTGGGACAGGGTCAAGAGCTGAAGCTTTCTTT	CASSAHGGTGSRAEAFF
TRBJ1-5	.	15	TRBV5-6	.	TGTGCCAGCAGCTTGTTTGGGGGTCGCAATCAGCCCCAGCATTTT	CASSLFGGRNQPQHF
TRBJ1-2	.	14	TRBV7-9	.	TGTGCCATCAGTAATCCACAGGCTAACTATGGCTACACCTTC	CAISNPQANYGYTF
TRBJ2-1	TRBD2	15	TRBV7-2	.	TGTGCCAGCAGCTTCTCGGGACTAGCGGGAATGGCGCAGTTCTTC	CASSFSGLAGMAQFF
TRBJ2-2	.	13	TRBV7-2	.	TGTGCCAGCAGCTACAGGGAAACCGGGGAGCTGTTTTTT	CASSYRETGELFF
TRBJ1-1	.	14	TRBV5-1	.	TGCGCCAGCAGCTTGGTGGTATCGAACACTGAAGCTTTCTTC	CASSLVVSNTEAFF
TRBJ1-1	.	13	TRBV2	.	TGTGTCAGCAGATCAAGGGTCGGCACTGAAGCTTTCTTT	CVSRSRVGTEAFF
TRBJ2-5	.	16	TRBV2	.	TGTGCCAGCAGTCCCTCGGCGGGGTGGCAAGAAGAGACCCAGTACTTC	CASSPSAGWQEETQYF
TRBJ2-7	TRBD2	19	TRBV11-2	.	TGTGCCAGCAGCCCCATCCGAAGGTCGCGGGGGGAGACTGGGTACGAGCAGTACTTC	CASSPIRRSRGETGYEQYF
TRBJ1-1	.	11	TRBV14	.	TGTGCCAGCAGCCAACTCACTGAAGCTTTCTTT	CASSQLTEAFF
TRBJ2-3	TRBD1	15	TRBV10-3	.	TGTGCCATCAGTGAAGGGACAGGGGAACCAGATACGCAGTATTTT	CAISEGTGEPDTQYF
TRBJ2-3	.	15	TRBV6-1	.	TGTGCCAGCAGTGAAGCGCCAGGGAGGACAGATACGCAGTATTTT	CASSEAPGRTDTQYF
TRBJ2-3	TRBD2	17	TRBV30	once	TGTGCCTGGAAAGGGACTAGCCTTCTAACTAGCACAGATACGCAGTATTTT	CAWKGTSLLTSTDTQYF
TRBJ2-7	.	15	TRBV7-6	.	TGTGCCAGCAGCCCCGGGACTGGGGCGGTAAACGAGCAGTACTTC	CASSPGTGAVNEQYF
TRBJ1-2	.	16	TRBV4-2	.	TGTGCCAGCAGCCAAGGGCGAAATCACGGGATCTATGGCTACACCTTC	CASSQGRNHGIYGYTF
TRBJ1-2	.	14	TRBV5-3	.	TGTGCCAGAAGCTTCGCAGGCGGTAACTATGGCTACACCTTC	CARSFAGGNYGYTF
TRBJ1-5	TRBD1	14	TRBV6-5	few	TGTGCCAGCAGGTCGAACAGGGGTAATCAGCCCCAGCATTTT	CASRSNRGNQPQHF
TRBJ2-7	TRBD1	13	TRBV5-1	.	TGCGCCAGCAGCCCGAGGGACAGCTACGAGCAGTACTTC	CASSPRDSYEQYF
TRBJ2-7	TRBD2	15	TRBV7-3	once	TGTGCCAGCAGCTTACACGGGGGGGGCCAATACGAGCAGTACTTC	CASSLHGGGQYEQYF
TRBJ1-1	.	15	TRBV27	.	TGTGCCAGCAGTTTAAAAGGACCCAGGTGGACTGAAGCTTTCTTT	CASSLKGPRWTEAFF
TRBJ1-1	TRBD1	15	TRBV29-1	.	TGCAGCGTTGAAGGGACAGGGGGTAGTGGCACTGAAGCTTTCTTT	CSVEGTGGSGTEAFF
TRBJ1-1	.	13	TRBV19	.	TGTGCCAGTAGTATAGACCGGGAAGGTGAAGCTTTCTTT	CASSIDREGEAFF
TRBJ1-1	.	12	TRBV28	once	TGTGCCAGCTCCTCTTTGGGGTTCAAAGCTTTCTTT	CASSSLGFKAFF
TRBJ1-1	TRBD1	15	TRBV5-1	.	TGCGCCAGCAGCATTTCCGGGACAGGAGACACTGAAGCTTTCTTT	CASSISGTGDTEAFF